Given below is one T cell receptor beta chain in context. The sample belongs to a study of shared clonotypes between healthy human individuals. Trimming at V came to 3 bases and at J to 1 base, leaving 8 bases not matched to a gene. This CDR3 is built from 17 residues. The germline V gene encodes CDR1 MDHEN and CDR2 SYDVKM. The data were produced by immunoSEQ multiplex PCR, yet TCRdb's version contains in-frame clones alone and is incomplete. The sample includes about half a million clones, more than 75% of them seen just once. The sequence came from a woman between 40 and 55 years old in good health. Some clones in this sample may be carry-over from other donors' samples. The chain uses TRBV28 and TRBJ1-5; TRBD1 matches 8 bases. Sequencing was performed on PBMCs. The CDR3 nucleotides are TGTGCCAGCAGTTTTGGGGGTGCAGGGGGCAGCAATCAGCCCCAGCATTTT. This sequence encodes CASSFGGAGGSNQPQHF.